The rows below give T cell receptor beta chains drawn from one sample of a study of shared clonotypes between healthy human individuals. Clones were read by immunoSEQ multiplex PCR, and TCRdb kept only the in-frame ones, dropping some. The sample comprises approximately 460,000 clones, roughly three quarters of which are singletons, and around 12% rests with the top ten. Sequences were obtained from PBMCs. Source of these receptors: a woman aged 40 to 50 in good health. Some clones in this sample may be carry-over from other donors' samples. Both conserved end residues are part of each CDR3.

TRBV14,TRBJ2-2,CASSQQGWAGELFF
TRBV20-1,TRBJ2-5,CSARDSGTQYF
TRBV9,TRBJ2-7,CASSAQTGAYEQYF
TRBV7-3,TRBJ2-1,CASSRGNSGRNEQFF
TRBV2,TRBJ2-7,CASRVYRAPYEQYF
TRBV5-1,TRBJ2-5,CASSLGTSGRETQYF
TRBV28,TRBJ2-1,CASSPTSANEQFF
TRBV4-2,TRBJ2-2,CASRTLGARGDPGELFF
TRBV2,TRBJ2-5,CASSVRAGAQETQYF
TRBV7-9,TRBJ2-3,CASSLATGDPGSRYF
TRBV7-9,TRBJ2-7,CASSPRVAGEQYF
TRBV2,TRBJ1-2,CATTSGGVNYGYTF
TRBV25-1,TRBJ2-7,CASKGVYRGVYEQYF
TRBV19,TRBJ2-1,CASKIGFSYNEQFF
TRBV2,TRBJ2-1,CASRRTGSRFF
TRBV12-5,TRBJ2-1,CASGLSWTSGSKGSYNEQFF
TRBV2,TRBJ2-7,CASRDRVPYEQYF
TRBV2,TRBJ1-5,CASRRTEQIPNQPQHF
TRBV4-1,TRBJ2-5,CASSQSPHTLAGGGETQYF
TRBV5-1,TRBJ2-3,CASSLSSFTDTQYF
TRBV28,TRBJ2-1,CASSLGSLKQFF
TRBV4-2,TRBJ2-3,CASSQDQVTQYF
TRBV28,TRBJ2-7,CASKDRSYEQYF
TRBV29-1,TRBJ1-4,CSVRFQGAGNEKLFF
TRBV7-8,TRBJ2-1,CASSPEPNHYNEQFF
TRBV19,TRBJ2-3,CASNPLVAGEPSTDTQYF
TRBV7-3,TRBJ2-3,CASSRAGGTTDTQYF
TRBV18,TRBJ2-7,CASSPGTGPYEQYF
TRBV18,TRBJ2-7,CASSPPGLAGEQYF
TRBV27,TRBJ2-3,CASSRSGIPTDTQYF
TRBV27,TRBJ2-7,CASRSSYEQYF
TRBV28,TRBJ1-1,CASSLRQMNTEAFF
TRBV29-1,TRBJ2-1,CSVVFSGRANKQFF
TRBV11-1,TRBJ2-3,CASSSLAGTSTDTQYF
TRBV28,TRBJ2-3,CASSGLRDTQYF
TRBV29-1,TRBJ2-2,CSVAVTGELFF
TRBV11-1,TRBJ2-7,CASSSISSGRARQYF
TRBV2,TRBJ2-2,CASSGRQTNTGELFF
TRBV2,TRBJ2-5,CASSERVTWTGQETQYF
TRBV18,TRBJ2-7,CASSPTGGRSYEQYF
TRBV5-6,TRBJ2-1,CASSVLLREPFPGEQFF
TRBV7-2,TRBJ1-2,CASSLAQDRGSGYTF
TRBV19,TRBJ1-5,CASRDRGNQPQHF
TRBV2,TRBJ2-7,CASSEAGGEQYF
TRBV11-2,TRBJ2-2,CASSLRPYTGELFF
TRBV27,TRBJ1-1,CASSPQPWGNTEAFF
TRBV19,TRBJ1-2,CASSMGQTYGYTF
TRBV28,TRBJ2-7,CASSIPPAGAYEQYF
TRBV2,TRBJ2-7,CASNGRTYEQYF
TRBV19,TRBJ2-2,CASSGSGDTGELFF
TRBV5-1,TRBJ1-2,CASSFEGLTNYGYTF
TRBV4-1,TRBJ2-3,CASSQEVGWGYTQYF
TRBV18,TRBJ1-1,CASSQTTGEDTEAFF
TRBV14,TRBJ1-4,CASSQEGRANEKLFF
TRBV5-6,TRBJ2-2,CASSQTRETGELFF
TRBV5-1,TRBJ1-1,CASSLDARTNTEAFF
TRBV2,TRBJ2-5,CASFLQGGGETQYF
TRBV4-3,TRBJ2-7,CASSQDRGYVSYEQYF
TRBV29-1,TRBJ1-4,CSVGGWGRDNEKLFF